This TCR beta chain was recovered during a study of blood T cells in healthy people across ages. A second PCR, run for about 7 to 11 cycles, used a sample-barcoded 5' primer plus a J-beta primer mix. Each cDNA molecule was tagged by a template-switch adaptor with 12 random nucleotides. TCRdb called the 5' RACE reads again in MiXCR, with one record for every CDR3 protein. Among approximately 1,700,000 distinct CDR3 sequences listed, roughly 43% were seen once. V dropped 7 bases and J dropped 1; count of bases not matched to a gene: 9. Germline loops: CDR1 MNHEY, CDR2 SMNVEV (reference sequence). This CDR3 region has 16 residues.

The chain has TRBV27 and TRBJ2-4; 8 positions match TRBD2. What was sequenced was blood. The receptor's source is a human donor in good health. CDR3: CASTPYSGAAKNIQYF. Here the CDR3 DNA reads TGTGCCAGCACCCCCTATAGCGGGGCCGCCAAAAACATTCAGTACTTC.